This paragraph covers one TCR beta chain sequence. Its specificity is unknown. The V and J ends lost 6 bases and 8 bases respectively, with 13 bases between them. CDR1 and CDR2 (germline): MDHEN, SYDVKM. The CDR3 runs 12 residues. This sample is drawn from a study of tumor-infiltrating lymphocytes in localized non-small cell lung cancer. Study-wide results and limits: Available tissue quantity limited TCR sequencing to a patient subset.

Using immunoSEQ multiplex PCR, the repertoire was profiled, and TCRdb retains in-frame clones only, with some absent. The data contain fewer than 20,000 clones, about 65% of them seen just once; the ten biggest clones take up about 9.8%. The clonotype comes from a human donor with non-small cell lung cancer. The sample taken for sequencing was lung tumor tissue. The chain uses TRBV28 and TRBJ1-2; no clear D gene. CDR3 nucleotides: TGTGCCAGCAGCCGACATGTGGAGGGCTACACCTTC. Residues: CASSRHVEGYTF.